A single sample is the source of the 18 T cell receptor beta chains below, sequenced in a study of T cells in localized non-small cell lung cancer. The data were produced by immunoSEQ multiplex PCR, yet TCRdb's version contains in-frame clones alone and is incomplete. The data contain around 6,000 clones, over 14% of them singletons. Material: normal lung tissue next to the tumor, obtained before any cancer treatment. These receptors came from a male donor aged 60 or over with stage II squamous cell lung carcinoma.

This clone has ten or more counts. This sequence joins TRBV6-8 and TRBJ2-3; 10 bases align to TRBD2. Unmatched junction bases numbered 9, after V lost 2 bases and J lost 7 bases. Germline V gene sequence: CDR1 MNHGY, CDR2 SAAAGT. This CDR3 spans 16 amino acids. Here the CDR3 DNA reads TGTGCCAGCAGTTACGGCCTAGCGGGGGCACGGCATACGCAGTATTTT. This sequence encodes CASSYGLAGARHTQYF.

The V and J genes are TRBV30 and TRBJ1-3, with 7 bases aligning to TRBD1. The V and J ends lost 2 bases and 4 bases, in that order; junction bases with no gene match: 8. The CDR3 loop spans 15 amino acids. Germline CDR1 reads GTSNPN; CDR2 reads SVGIG (reference sequence). The DNA of the CDR3 is TGTGCCTGGAGTATCCGGACAGGCGGAGGAAACACCATATATTTT. Translated: CAWSIRTGGGNTIYF.

The J gene is TRBJ2-7, the V gene TRBV6-8; possibly TRBD1 for D (6 bases). The germline CDR1 and CDR2 sequences are MNHGY and SAAAGT. V lost 5 bases and J 2 bases, leaving 16 bases between the germline ends. CDR3 length: 15 residues. Here the CDR3 reads CASSRHRVGAYEQYF. The DNA of the CDR3 is TGTGCCAGCAGTAGGCACAGGGTAGGAGCCTACGAGCAGTACTTC.

J is TRBJ2-2 and V is TRBV6-8, with a weak D call TRBD1 (6 bases). The germline V and J ends were trimmed by 6 bases and 8 bases, with 13 bases remaining between them. The CDR3 totals 13 residues. Germline values: CDR1 MNHGY, CDR2 SAAAGT. The DNA of the CDR3 is TGTGCCAGCAGCGGACAGCTTTGGGGGGAGCTGTTTTTT. It specifies CASSGQLWGELFF.

By sample share, this clone is medium-sized. The rearrangement links TRBV6-8 to TRBJ1-5, with 9 bases lining up with TRBD1. Germline assignment: CDR1 MNHGY and CDR2 SAAAGT. CDR3 length: 19 residues. The ends lost 4 bases at V and 5 bases at J; junction bases unmatched: 18. The CDR3, as DNA: TGTGCCAGCAGTTGGGGAGCCGGGACAGGGCGTAGGGTTGATCAGCCCCAGCATTTT. It translates to CASSWGAGTGRRVDQPQHF.

V and J are TRBV5-1 and TRBJ1-6; D not certain. Trimming pared 0 bases from V and 7 bases from J, leaving 11 bases between. CDR3 length equals 15 residues. Per germline, CDR1 SGHRS and CDR2 YFSETQ. DNA for the CDR3: TGCGCCAGCAGCTTGGACGGCGCCCGCAATTCACCCCTCCACTTT. This gives the protein CASSLDGARNSPLHF.

This clone was counted many times. The V call is TRBV11-3, the J call TRBJ2-7, with 7 bases lining up with TRBD2. The CDR3 length is 14 residues. From germline, CDR1 is SGHNT and CDR2 YENEEA. V was clipped by 5 bases and J by 0 bases; unmatched bases: 4. The CDR3 DNA reads TGTGCCAGCAGCCCTAGCGGTCCCTCCTACGAGCAGTACTTC. Amino acid sequence: CASSPSGPSYEQYF.

The sample holds a few counts of this clone. The chain carries TRBV28 and TRBJ2-7; D possibly corresponds to TRBD1 (5 bases). Germline lookup yields CDR1 MDHEN and CDR2 SYDVKM. The V and J ends lost 5 bases and 7 bases respectively, with 15 bases between them. The length of the CDR3 is 13 residues. The CDR3 DNA is TGTGCCAGCAGTCCCGGAAGGGGTGGAGAGCAGTACTTC. Residues: CASSPGRGGEQYF. The entire variable domain, with the rest obtained from reference TRBV28 and TRBJ2-7, is as follows: DVKVTQSSRYLVKRTGEKVFLECVQDMDHENMFWYRQDPGLGLRLIYFSYDVKMKEKGDIPEGYSVSREKKERFSLILESASTNQTSMYLCASSPGRGGEQYFGPGTRLTVT.

There are many counts of this clone. The chain uses TRBV4-1 and TRBJ1-1; no definite D call. The germline CDR1 and CDR2 sequences are MGHRA and YSYEKL. V lost 0 bases to trimming and J lost 1 base, with 12 bases between them. CDR3 size: 16 residues. CDR3 nucleotide sequence: TGCGCCAGCAGCCAAGATTACCGGAGGGAGAACACTGAAGCTTTCTTT. This gives the protein CASSQDYRRENTEAFF.

The V and J genes are TRBV11-3 and TRBJ1-3; D is uncertain. Germline V lookup: CDR1 SGHNT, CDR2 YENEEA. The CDR3 is made up of 14 amino acids. Deletions cut 4 bases from V and 3 bases from J, with 10 bases between. The CDR3 DNA sequence: TGTGCCAGCAGCTCTGGGTCGGGTGGAAACACCATATATTTT. As protein: CASSSGSGGNTIYF. The whole variable domain, filled in from reference TRBV11-3 and TRBJ1-3, reads EAGVVQSPRYKIIEKKQPVAFWCNPISGHNTLYWYLQNLGQGPELLIRYENEEAVDDSQLPKDRFSAERLKGVDSTLKIQPAELGDSAVYLCASSSGSGGNTIYFGEGSWLTVV.

This clone is medium-sized within its sample. V and J are TRBV6-8 and TRBJ1-1; the D is unclear. The CDR3 contains 13 residues. CDR1 is MNHGY, CDR2 SAAAGT, per germline. V lost 6 bases and J lost 3, with 11 bases in between. Written as DNA, the CDR3 is TGTGCCAGCAGCCCACTAGAGGACACTGAAGCTTTCTTT. Its translation is CASSPLEDTEAFF.

This clone showed up just a few times. The chain carries TRBV11-3 and TRBJ2-1; no clear D gene. The V gene lost 3 bases and the J gene lost 5 bases, with 11 bases spanning the gap. The CDR3 sequence is 14 residues long. Germline CDR1 SGHNT, CDR2 YENEEA. CDR3 amino acids: CASSLEVLNNEQFF. CDR3 in DNA: TGTGCCAGCAGCTTGGAAGTCCTCAACAATGAGCAGTTCTTC.

This chain links TRBV7-5 with TRBJ1-2; TRBD1, the D gene given by the table, was not confirmed from the DNA. TRBV7-5 is deemed a pseudogene. The CDR3 contains 18 residues. The CDR3: CASSSLLAGTGGNYGYTF. The DNA for the CDR3 is TGTGCCAGCAGTTCCCTTCTGGCCGGGACAGGGGGTAACTATGGCTACACCTTC.

As concerns this clone: The same CDR3 arises from other DNA sequences in this sample as well. The chain recombines TRBV11-3 with TRBJ1-3, with 8 positions matching TRBD1. The V gene end was trimmed by 5 bases and the J gene end by 2 bases; junction bases not matched to a gene: 5. Germline loops: CDR1 SGHNT, CDR2 YENEEA. This CDR3 spans 15 amino acids. This chain's CDR3 is CASSPGQGPGNTIYF. As DNA, the CDR3 is TGTGCCAGCAGCCCCGGACAGGGCCCTGGAAACACCATATATTTT.

There are a few counts of this clone. The J gene is TRBJ2-3, the V gene TRBV11-3, with TRBD2 identical over 8 bases. CDR3 length equals 15 residues. Germline lookup yields CDR1 SGHNT and CDR2 YENEEA. V lost 3 bases to trimming and J lost 6 bases; unmatched junction nucleotides: 8. In DNA, the CDR3 is TGTGCCAGCAGCTTGGACGGGGGGGCCGGGGATACGCAGTATTTT. This gives the protein CASSLDGGAGDTQYF.

This clone was seen a handful of times. The gene calls are TRBV10-3 and TRBJ2-4; maybe TRBD2 (5 bases). The CDR3 extends over 17 amino acids. The germline CDR1 and CDR2 sequences are ENHRY and SYGVKD. The ends were cut back, 2 bases at V and 1 base at J, with 15 bases in the middle. CDR3 nucleotides: TGTGCCATCAGTGAGGAGGGCTCCGGTGGGGCCAAAAACATTCAGTACTTC. Translated: CAISEEGSGGAKNIQYF.

This clone is labeled medium-sized. The gene calls are TRBV6-8 and TRBJ1-1; D unresolved. The CDR3 has 14 amino acids. CDR1 and CDR2 from the germline V gene are MNHGY and SAAAGT. Trimming left V 6 bases short and J 2 bases short, with 13 bases between. CDR3 residues: CASSKLVANTEAFF. CDR3 in DNA: TGTGCCAGCAGCAAATTAGTGGCAAACACTGAAGCTTTCTTT.

This clone was counted only a few times. This rearrangement joins TRBV11-3 to TRBJ2-5; D is ambiguous. The CDR3 has 14 amino acids. V lost 5 bases and J lost 3, with 13 bases in between. From germline, CDR1 is SGHNT and CDR2 YENEEA. The CDR3 is CASSPTYAEETQYF. DNA for the CDR3: TGTGCCAGCAGCCCTACTTATGCGGAAGAGACCCAGTACTTC.